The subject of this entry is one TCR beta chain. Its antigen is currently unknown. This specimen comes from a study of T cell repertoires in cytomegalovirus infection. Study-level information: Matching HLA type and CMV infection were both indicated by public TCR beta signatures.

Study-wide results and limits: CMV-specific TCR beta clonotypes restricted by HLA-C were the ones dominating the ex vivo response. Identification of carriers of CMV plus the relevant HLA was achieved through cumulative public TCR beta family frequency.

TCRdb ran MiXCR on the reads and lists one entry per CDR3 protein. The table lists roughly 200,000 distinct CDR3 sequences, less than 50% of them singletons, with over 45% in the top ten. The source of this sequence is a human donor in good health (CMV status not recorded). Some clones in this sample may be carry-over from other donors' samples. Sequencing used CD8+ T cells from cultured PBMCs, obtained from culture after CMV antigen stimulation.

CDR3 in DNA: TGTGCCAGCAGCCAACTCTCATACAATGAGCAGTTCTTC. Translated: CASSQLSYNEQFF. The chain employs TRBV3-1 and TRBJ2-1; no clear D. V lost 2 bases and J lost 4, with 6 bases in between. The germline gives CDR1 LGHDT, CDR2 YNNKEL (reference sequence). This CDR3 region has 13 residues.